What follows are 32 T cell receptor beta chains derived from one specimen sequenced in a study of CD8+ T cells in alopecia areata. The sequencing template was cDNA reverse transcribed from extracted RNA. Here immunoSEQ multiplex PCR was the method, and the copy in TCRdb shows in-frame clones only, minus some. This repertoire holds roughly 260,000 clones, and none appear only once. Markers used for sorting pooled cutaneous lymph node cells were CD4, CD8alpha, NKG2D, NKG2ACE and others. Input material: CD4+ T cells sorted from a lymph node. These receptors came from a C3H/HeJ mouse with alopecia areata. The strain's MHC type: H2-k.

A word on this clone: The listed genes are named as in mouse. The read halts 4 residues ahead of the CDR3 end, with the missing end drawn from the germline J gene. This sample includes further DNA sequences coding for the same CDR3. The V gene is TRBV19, the J gene TRBJ2-3; no clear D gene. CDR1 and CDR2 from the germline V gene are FNHDT and SITEND (reference sequence). Trimming left V 2 bases short and J 0 bases short, with 7 bases between. There are 14 residues in the CDR3. This chain's CDR3 is CASSIPSSAETLYF. The sequenced part of the CDR3 DNA is TGTGCCAGCAGTATTCCCAGTAGTGCAGAA. The variable domain in full, with the rest retrieved from reference TRBV19 and TRBJ2-3, is GGIITQTPKFLIGQEGQKLTLKCQQNFNHDTMYWYRQDSGKGLRLIYYSITENDLQKGDLSEGYDASREKKSSFSLTVTSAQKNEMAVFLCASSIPSSAETLYFGSGTRLTVL.

This clone was counted a few times. These gene names are mouse names. The read ends 4 residues shy of where the CDR3 ends; the end is completed using the germline J gene. The chain uses TRBV19 and TRBJ2-3; D possibly corresponds to TRBD1 (5 bases). V lost 2 bases to trimming and J lost 3 bases, with 10 bases between them. The CDR3 extends over 14 amino acids. The germline CDR1 and CDR2 sequences are FNHDT and SITEND (reference sequence). The sequenced CDR3 bases are TGTGCCAGCAGTATCCCAGGGAAGGCAGAA. Translating it yields CASSIPGKAE. The full CDR3 is CASSIPGKAETLYF.

Remarks on this clone: The gene names given are mouse names. The CDR3 goes on 3 residues after the read ends, and that part is filled in from the germline J gene. The chain links TRBV1 to TRBJ1-6, with TRBD1 identical over 7 bases. TRBJ1-6 is recorded as an ORF, its role being uncertain. After removal of 5 bases from V and 0 bases from J, the junction contained 4 bases not matched to a gene. The CDR3 sequence is 16 residues long. CDR1 and CDR2 from the germline V gene are NSQYPW and LRSPGD (reference sequence). The part of the CDR3 DNA that was read is TGCACCTGCAGTCCAGGGGGGAGTTCCTATAATTCGCCC. This gives the protein CTCSPGGSSYNSP. The full CDR3 sequence reads CTCSPGGSSYNSPLYF.

This clone was found a few times. Gene names denote mouse genes. The read finishes 4 residues shy of the CDR3 end, and the germline J gene is used to complete it. V and J are TRBV5 and TRBJ1-1, with a weak D call TRBD1 (5 bases). This CDR3 is 13 amino acids long. V lost 4 bases to trimming and J lost 3 bases, with 9 bases between them. Per germline, CDR1 LGHNA and CDR2 YNLKQL (reference sequence). The CDR3 DNA, read in part, is TGTGCCAGCAGCCCCAGGGAGGACACA. Amino acid sequence: CASSPREDT. The whole CDR3 protein reads CASSPREDTEVFF.

To note about this clone: The genes are named according to mouse. From the germline J gene comes the end of the CDR3, since the read stops 4 residues before it. This chain links TRBV31 with TRBJ2-2; tentatively, D is TRBD1 (5 bases). The ends were cut back, 0 bases at V and 2 bases at J, with 10 bases in the middle. CDR3 length: 15 amino acids. CDR1 and CDR2 (germline): GKSSPN, SITVG. CDR3 bases read: TGTGCCTGGAGTCTCCCAGGGAGGAACACCGGG. It is translated as CAWSLPGRNTG. Given in full, the CDR3 is CAWSLPGRNTGQLYF.

This clone was seen only a few times. Gene and germline names: mouse. The sequence runs out 4 residues before the end of the CDR3; the remainder is reconstructed from the germline J gene. The gene calls are TRBV19 and TRBJ2-5; tentatively, D is TRBD1 (5 bases). CDR1 FNHDT and CDR2 SITEND come from the germline V gene (reference sequence). Trimming took 2 bases from V and 3 from J, leaving 7 bases between them. CDR3 length equals 13 residues. The part of the CDR3 DNA that was read is TGTGCCAGCAGTATCGGACATCAAGAC. Translated, it gives CASSIGHQD. In full, the CDR3 reads CASSIGHQDTQYF. Together with reference TRBV19 and TRBJ2-5, the CDR3 gives the full variable domain: GGIITQTPKFLIGQEGQKLTLKCQQNFNHDTMYWYRQDSGKGLRLIYYSITENDLQKGDLSEGYDASREKKSSFSLTVTSAQKNEMAVFLCASSIGHQDTQYFGPGTRLLVL.

As regards this clone: The gene symbols are mouse symbols. The read comes to an end 4 residues before the CDR3 does, leaving the germline J gene to fill in the end. The genes are TRBV3 and TRBJ2-5; 7 bases line up with TRBD1. The trim removed 1 base at V and 3 bases at J, leaving 1 base unmatched. The CDR3 runs 14 residues. The germline V gene has CDR1 SNHLY and CDR2 FYNGKV (reference sequence). CDR3 DNA (partial): TGTGCCAGCAGCTTAGGGGACAGTCAAGAC. It specifies CASSLGDSQD. The entire CDR3 sequence reads CASSLGDSQDTQYF.

With respect to this clone: Genes and germline come from the mouse. The read finishes 4 residues shy of the CDR3 end, and the germline J gene is used to complete it. The rearrangement links TRBV13-3 to TRBJ2-7; tentatively, D is TRBD2 (7 bases). Germline CDR1 is NNHDY and CDR2 is SYVADS. This CDR3 is 14 amino acids long. Incomplete CDR3 DNA: TGTGCCAGCAGTGATTGGGGGGCCGGATAT. It translates to CASSDWGAGY. In full, the CDR3 reads CASSDWGAGYEQYF.

This clone came up a few times. Gene names are the mouse ones. With the read ending 4 residues before the CDR3 end, the germline J gene is used to fill in that end. This sequence joins TRBV1 and TRBJ2-4; tentative D call: TRBD2 (6 bases). The length of the CDR3 is 14 residues. Germline lookup yields CDR1 NSQYPW and CDR2 LRSPGD (reference sequence). The covered CDR3 bases are TGCACCTGCAGGTCCGGCGGGGGGTGGAAC. It yields the protein CTCRSGGGWN. The complete CDR3 protein is CTCRSGGGWNTLYF.

About this clone: Mouse gene names and germline throughout. The CDR3 is cut off 4 residues early in the read; its end comes from the germline J gene. This chain connects TRBV13-1 to TRBJ2-1, with 10 bases fitting TRBD1. The CDR3 runs to 15 residues. Germline loops: CDR1 NSHNY, CDR2 SYGAGN. V trimming: 4 bases; J trimming: 5 bases; junction bases outside the gene matches: 6. CDR3 bases read: TGTGCCAGCAGTCTCCGGGACAGGGGTGATGCT. Translation gives CASSLRDRGDA. The full CDR3 reads CASSLRDRGDAEQFF.

This clone was counted only a few times. Mouse germline and gene names are used. From the germline J gene comes the end of the CDR3, since the read stops 3 residues before it. Other DNA sequences within the sample encode an identical CDR3. The V gene is TRBV13-3, the J gene TRBJ1-6; D possibly corresponds to TRBD1 (6 bases). TRBJ1-6 has ORF status, its function being uncertain. The V gene lost 2 bases and the J gene lost 7 bases, with 10 bases spanning the gap. CDR1 NNHDY and CDR2 SYVADS come from the germline V gene. This CDR3 is built from 14 residues. CDR3 residues: CASSDQGWNSPLYF. The DNA read from the CDR3 is TGTGCCAGCAGTGACCAGGGGTGGAATTCGCCC.

With regard to this clone: Gene and germline names: mouse. The CDR3 end lies 4 residues beyond the end of the read and is filled in from the germline J gene. The chain is built from TRBV5 and TRBJ2-7; TRBD1 might be the D (5 bases). CDR1 LGHNA and CDR2 YNLKQL come from the germline V gene (reference sequence). The germline V and J ends were trimmed by 0 bases and 3 bases, with 12 bases remaining between them. This CDR3 spans 15 amino acids. The CDR3 sequence is CASSQDRASLYEQYF. The CDR3 DNA, read in part, is TGTGCCAGCAGCCAAGACAGGGCAAGTCTCTAT.

Only a few counts were recorded for this clone. Gene names denote mouse genes. The DNA ends 4 residues before the CDR3 does, and the rest of the CDR3 is filled in from the germline J gene. This chain connects TRBV13-2 to TRBJ2-3; TRBD2 matches 8 bases. J lost 1 base, V lost 0 bases, and 4 bases had no gene match. The CDR3 has 16 residues. The germline V gene encodes CDR1 NNHNN and CDR2 SYGAGS (reference sequence). The covered CDR3 bases are TGTGCCAGCGGTGATGCAGCACTGGGGGGTGCAGAA. Its protein product is CASGDAALGGAE. The whole CDR3 reads CASGDAALGGAETLYF.

This clone appeared a few times. The genes are named according to mouse. The CDR3 is CASSITVNYAEQFF. The sequenced part of the CDR3 DNA is TGTGCCAGCAGTATCACAGTTAACTATGCT. This sequence joins TRBV19 and TRBJ2-1, with D unresolved. The read comes to an end 4 residues before the CDR3 does, leaving the germline J gene to fill in the end. Germline V gene lookup returns CDR1 FNHDT and CDR2 SITEND (reference sequence). This CDR3 is built from 14 residues. V lost 2 bases, J lost 0 bases, and 6 bases lay in between.

This clone was recorded a few times. Here the gene names and germline are mouse. Read data end 4 residues before the CDR3 end; the end is taken from the germline J gene. The same CDR3 is also encoded by other DNA sequences in this sample. The chain combines TRBV1 with TRBJ2-1; perhaps TRBD2 as D (6 bases). V was pared by 1 base and J by 1 base, with 8 bases between. Germline V gene data show CDR1 as NSQYPW and CDR2 as LRSPGD (reference sequence). The CDR3 consists of 15 residues. The sequenced part of the CDR3 DNA is TGCACCTGCAGTGCAGCCTGGGGAAACTATGCT. This encodes CTCSAAWGNYA. The whole CDR3 protein reads CTCSAAWGNYAEQFF.

On this clone: All gene names here are mouse names. The sequenced fragment ends 4 residues before the CDR3 boundary, so the rest is inferred from the germline J gene. The chain recombines TRBV5 with TRBJ2-1; D possibly corresponds to TRBD2 (6 bases). The CDR3 sequence is 15 residues long. Trimming removed 0 bases at V and 5 bases at J, with 11 bases between. The germline V gene has CDR1 LGHNA and CDR2 YNLKQL (reference sequence). This chain's CDR3 is CASSQERLVDAEQFF. CDR3 DNA, as far as it was read: TGTGCCAGCAGCCAAGAAAGACTGGTGGATGCT.

As concerns this clone: Mouse gene names apply. With the read ending 4 residues before the CDR3 end, the germline J gene is used to fill in that end. V and J are TRBV1 and TRBJ2-5, with TRBD1 matching 8 bases. The CDR3 loop spans 15 amino acids. Germline CDR1 and CDR2: NSQYPW and LRSPGD (reference sequence). The CDR3 bases that were read are TGCACCTGCAGTGCGCCGACAGGGGCGAAGGAC. It is translated as CTCSAPTGAKD. In full, the CDR3 reads CTCSAPTGAKDTQYF.

In its sample, this clone was seen a few times. Gene names and germline refer to mouse. The read terminates 4 residues ahead of where the CDR3 ends, so the germline J gene completes it. The J gene is TRBJ2-7, the V gene TRBV14; 11 bases align to TRBD1. The CDR3 totals 14 residues. CDR1 and CDR2 (germline): SGHDT, FRDEAV. CDR3 DNA (partial): TGTGCCAGCAGTTTCTGGGACAGGGGGTAT. Translated, it gives CASSFWDRGY. The CDR3 as a whole reads CASSFWDRGYEQYF.

As concerns this clone: Gene names refer to mouse genes. The CDR3 end falls 3 residues outside the read, so it is completed with the germline J gene. The V and J genes are TRBV31 and TRBJ1-6; 7 nucleotides match TRBD1. TRBJ1-6 is known as an ORF, though its function is uncertain. V lost 1 base and J lost 4; bases outside the gene matches: 7. Per germline, CDR1 GKSSPN and CDR2 SITVG. This CDR3 region has 16 residues. The CDR3 DNA, read in part, is TGTGCCTGGAGTCGGCGGGACAGCAAATATAATTCGCCC. The encoded protein is CAWSRRDSKYNSP. The whole CDR3 protein reads CAWSRRDSKYNSPLYF.

The table lists this clone with a few counts. The gene symbols are mouse symbols. Read sequence stops 4 residues before the CDR3 end, and the germline J gene provides the missing end. V is TRBV31 and J is TRBJ2-5, with D perhaps TRBD2 (5 bases). The CDR3 loop spans 13 amino acids. CDR1 is GKSSPN and CDR2 is SITVG in the germline V gene. CDR3 DNA (partial): TGTGCCTGGAAATGGTGGGGAGAAGAC. The encoded protein is CAWKWWGED. The full-length CDR3 reads as CAWKWWGEDTQYF.

This clone has more than one count but fewer than ten. These gene names are mouse names. The read falls 4 residues short of the CDR3 end, and the missing part is taken from the germline J gene. V is TRBV1 and J is TRBJ2-1, with 9 bases lining up with TRBD2. CDR1 is NSQYPW, CDR2 LRSPGD, per germline (reference sequence). The CDR3 is 15 amino acids. The V segment lost 3 bases and the J segment 2 bases; nucleotides outside the gene matches: 2. CDR3 DNA, as far as it was read: TGCACCTGCAGTGCGACTGGGGGAGACTATGCT. This gives the protein CTCSATGGDYA. The CDR3 in its entirety is CTCSATGGDYAEQFF. The full variable domain, with the rest looked up from reference TRBV1 and TRBJ2-1, is VTLLEQNPRWRLVPRGQAVNLRCILKNSQYPWMSWYQQDLQKQLQWLFTLRSPGDKEVKSLPGADYLATRVTDTELRLQVANMSQGRTLYCTCSATGGDYAEQFFGPGTRLTVL.

This clone was found many times. Here the gene names and germline are mouse. The sequenced CDR3 bases are TGTGCCAGCAGTGATAACACCCTCTAT. Protein sequence: CASSDNTLY. From start to end, the CDR3 is CASSDNTLYEQYF. The J gene is TRBJ2-7, the V gene TRBV13-3; no clear D gene. The read gets to within 4 residues of the CDR3 end, and the germline J gene fills in the rest. V shed 1 base and J shed 3 bases, with 8 bases lying between them. The CDR3 runs 13 residues. CDR1 is NNHDY, CDR2 SYVADS, per germline.

About this clone itself: Each gene name is a mouse one. The CDR3 end falls 4 residues outside the read, so it is completed with the germline J gene. The chain uses TRBV1 and TRBJ2-2; a possible D gene is TRBD1 (7 bases). CDR1 is NSQYPW, CDR2 LRSPGD, per germline (reference sequence). V gave up 0 bases and J gave up 3 bases, with 11 bases separating them. This CDR3 is built from 16 residues. This CDR3 is CTCSAEGRGDTGQLYF. The covered CDR3 bases are TGCACCTGCAGTGCAGAAGGCAGGGGGGACACCGGG.

A note on this clone: These gene names are mouse names. The sequence runs out 4 residues before the end of the CDR3; the remainder is reconstructed from the germline J gene. This chain connects TRBV19 to TRBJ2-1; D ambiguous. V shed 3 bases and J shed 3 bases, with 4 bases lying between them. The CDR3 runs to 12 residues. Germline CDR1 reads FNHDT; CDR2 reads SITEND (reference sequence). The sequenced part of the CDR3 DNA is TGTGCCAGCAGTAGGGTCTATGCT. Translation: CASSRVYA. The whole CDR3 is CASSRVYAEQFF.

This clone turned up a few times. The genes and germline here are from mouse. The read terminates 4 residues before the CDR3 end, so the remaining end is supplied by the germline J gene. This chain links TRBV1 with TRBJ2-5; D unresolved. Germline V lookup: CDR1 NSQYPW, CDR2 LRSPGD (reference sequence). The V and J ends lost 1 base and 3 bases respectively, with 8 bases between them. CDR3 length: 14 amino acids. Incomplete CDR3 DNA: TGCACCTGCAGTGCAGTTAGGGTTCAAGAC. Encoded protein: CTCSAVRVQD. The whole CDR3 protein reads CTCSAVRVQDTQYF.

Regarding this clone: Mouse gene names apply. The CDR3 DNA, read in part, is TGTGCCAGCAGTGATGTGGGGGAGGACACCGGG. Translation: CASSDVGEDTG. The full CDR3 sequence reads CASSDVGEDTGQLYF. V and J are TRBV13-1 and TRBJ2-2, with a possible D match to TRBD2 (6 bases). The CDR3 end is not reached by the read, which stops 4 residues before it; the germline J gene fills it in. V lost 0 bases, J lost 3 bases, and 9 bases lay in between. The CDR3 is made up of 15 amino acids. The germline V gene encodes CDR1 NSHNY and CDR2 SYGAGN.

This clone turned up a few times. Genes and germline are mouse. The read halts 4 residues ahead of the CDR3 end, with the missing end drawn from the germline J gene. The sample carries other DNA sequences with the same CDR3. The chain links TRBV19 to TRBJ2-1, with 9 nucleotides matching TRBD1. The CDR3 extends over 13 amino acids. V was clipped by 5 bases and J by 6 bases; unmatched bases: 3. Germline V gene sequence: CDR1 FNHDT, CDR2 SITEND (reference sequence). This CDR3 is CASRTGGGAEQFF. The CDR3 bases that were read are TGTGCCAGCAGGACAGGGGGGGGTGCT.

About this clone itself: Gene and germline names: mouse. The read halts 4 residues ahead of the CDR3 end, with the missing end drawn from the germline J gene. The chain joins TRBV13-1 to TRBJ2-2; TRBD1 aligns across 8 bases. Germline values: CDR1 NSHNY, CDR2 SYGAGN. The CDR3 is 16 amino acids. V trimming: 0 bases; J trimming: 2 bases; junction bases outside the gene matches: 3. Incomplete CDR3 DNA: TGTGCCAGCAGTGATGCCAGGGGGCCGAACACCGGG. Translation: CASSDARGPNTG. From start to end, the CDR3 is CASSDARGPNTGQLYF.

This clone was seen only a few times. Mouse names are used for the genes. The CDR3 loop reads CASSGWGLYEQYF. The CDR3 bases that were read are TGTGCCAGCAGTGGCTGGGGTCTCTAT. This chain links TRBV13-1 with TRBJ2-7; weak D call: TRBD2 (6 bases). The CDR3 is cut off 4 residues early in the read; its end comes from the germline J gene. Deletions cut 3 bases from V and 3 bases from J, with 10 bases between. Germline loops: CDR1 NSHNY, CDR2 SYGAGN. The CDR3 extends over 13 amino acids.

This clone was picked up many times. Gene and germline names: mouse. The DNA ends 4 residues before the CDR3 does, and the rest of the CDR3 is filled in from the germline J gene. The rearrangement uses TRBV21 and TRBJ1-2; 10 nucleotides match TRBD1. TRBV21 is annotated as an ORF whose role is uncertain. J lost 2 bases, V lost 2 bases, and 2 bases had no gene match. This CDR3 contains 15 residues. The CDR3 reads CASSQPGQGNSDYTF. The sequenced CDR3 bases are TGTGCTAGCAGTCAACCGGGACAGGGGAACTCC.

This clone was detected only a few times. The genes and germline here are from mouse. The CDR3 spells CASSIRGPQDTQYF. The sequenced part of the CDR3 DNA is TGTGCCAGCAGTATCAGGGGGCCACAAGAC. This rearrangement joins TRBV19 to TRBJ2-5, with TRBD1 matching over 8 bases. The read terminates 4 residues before the CDR3 end, so the remaining end is supplied by the germline J gene. The CDR3 runs 14 residues. Germline V gene lookup returns CDR1 FNHDT and CDR2 SITEND (reference sequence). Losses at the gene ends were 2 bases for V and 3 bases for J; bases not matched to a gene: 2. The whole variable domain, filled in from reference TRBV19 and TRBJ2-5, reads GGIITQTPKFLIGQEGQKLTLKCQQNFNHDTMYWYRQDSGKGLRLIYYSITENDLQKGDLSEGYDASREKKSSFSLTVTSAQKNEMAVFLCASSIRGPQDTQYFGPGTRLLVL.

About this clone: Germline and genes: mouse. Read sequence stops 3 residues before the CDR3 end, and the germline J gene provides the missing end. The rearrangement links TRBV13-1 to TRBJ1-6; D is possibly TRBD1 (6 bases). TRBJ1-6 has ORF status, its function being uncertain. Trimming pared 0 bases from V and 0 bases from J, leaving 10 bases between. CDR1 and CDR2 from the germline V gene are NSHNY and SYGAGN. This CDR3 is built from 17 residues. This chain's CDR3 is CASSDEGQNSYNSPLYF. CDR3 DNA, as far as it was read: TGTGCCAGCAGTGATGAGGGACAAAATTCCTATAATTCGCCC.